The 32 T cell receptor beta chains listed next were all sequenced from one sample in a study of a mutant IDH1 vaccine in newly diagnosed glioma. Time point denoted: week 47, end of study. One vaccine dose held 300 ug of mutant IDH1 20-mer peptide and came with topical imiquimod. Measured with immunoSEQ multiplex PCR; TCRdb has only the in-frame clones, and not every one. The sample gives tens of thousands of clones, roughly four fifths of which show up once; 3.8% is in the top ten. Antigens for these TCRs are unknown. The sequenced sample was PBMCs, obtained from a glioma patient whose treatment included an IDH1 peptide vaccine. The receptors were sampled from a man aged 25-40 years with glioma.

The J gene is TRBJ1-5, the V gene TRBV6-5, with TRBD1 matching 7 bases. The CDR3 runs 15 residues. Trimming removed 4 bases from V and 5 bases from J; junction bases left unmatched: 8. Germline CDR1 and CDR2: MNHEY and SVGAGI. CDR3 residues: CASSWTGGGDQPQHF. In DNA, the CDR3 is TGTGCCAGCAGTTGGACAGGCGGGGGGGATCAGCCCCAGCATTTT.

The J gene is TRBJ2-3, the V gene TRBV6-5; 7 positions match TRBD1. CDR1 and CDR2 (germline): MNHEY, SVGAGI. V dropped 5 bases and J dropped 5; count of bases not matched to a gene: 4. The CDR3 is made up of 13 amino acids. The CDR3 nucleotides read TGTGCCAGCAGTCCTGACAGGGTAGATACGCAGTATTTT. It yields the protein CASSPDRVDTQYF.

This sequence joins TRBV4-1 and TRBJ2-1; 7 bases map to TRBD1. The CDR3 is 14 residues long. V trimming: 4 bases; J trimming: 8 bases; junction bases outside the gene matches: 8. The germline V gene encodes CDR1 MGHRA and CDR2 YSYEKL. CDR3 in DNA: TGCGCCAGCAGCCTCTCCGCGACAGGGCATGAGCAGTTCTTC. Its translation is CASSLSATGHEQFF.

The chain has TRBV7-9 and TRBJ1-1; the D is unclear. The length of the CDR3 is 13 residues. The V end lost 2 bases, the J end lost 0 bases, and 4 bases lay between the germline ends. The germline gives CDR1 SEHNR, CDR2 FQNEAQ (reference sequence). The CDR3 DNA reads TGTGCCAGCAGCTTAACCGTGAACACTGAAGCTTTCTTT. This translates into CASSLTVNTEAFF.

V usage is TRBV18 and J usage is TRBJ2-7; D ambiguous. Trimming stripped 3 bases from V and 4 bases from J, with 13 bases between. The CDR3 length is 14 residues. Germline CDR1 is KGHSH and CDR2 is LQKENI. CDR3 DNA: TGTGCCAGCTCACCTGGATTTGGTACGTACGAGCAGTACTTC. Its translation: CASSPGFGTYEQYF.

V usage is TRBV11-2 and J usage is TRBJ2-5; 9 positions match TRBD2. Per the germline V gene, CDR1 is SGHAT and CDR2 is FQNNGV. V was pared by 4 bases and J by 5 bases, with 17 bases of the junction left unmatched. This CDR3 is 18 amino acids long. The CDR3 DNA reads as TGTGCCAGCAGCTCCCGGGGGGGAGCGGGGGGAATGAGGGAGACCCAGTACTTC. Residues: CASSSRGGAGGMRETQYF.

The CDR3 reads CASSAATGYETQYF. The DNA of the CDR3 is TGTGCCAGCAGCGCCGCTACAGGGTATGAGACCCAGTACTTC. The chain couples TRBV5-6 to TRBJ2-5; possibly TRBD1 for D (6 bases). Germline loops: CDR1 SGHDT, CDR2 YYEEEE. The length of the CDR3 is 14 residues. The V end lost 4 bases, the J end lost 5 bases, and 15 bases lay between the germline ends.

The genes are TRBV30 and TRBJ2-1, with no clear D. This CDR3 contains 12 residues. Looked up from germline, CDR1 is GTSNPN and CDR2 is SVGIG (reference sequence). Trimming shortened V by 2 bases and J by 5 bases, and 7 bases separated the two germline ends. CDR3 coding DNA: TGTGCCTGGAGTAGAGCGAACAATGAGCAGTTCTTC. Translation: CAWSRANNEQFF.

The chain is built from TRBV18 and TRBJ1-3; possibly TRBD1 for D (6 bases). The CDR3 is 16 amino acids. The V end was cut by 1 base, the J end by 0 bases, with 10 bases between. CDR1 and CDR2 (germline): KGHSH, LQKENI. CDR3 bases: TGTGCCAGCTCACCACAGGACAGCCTCTCTGGAAACACCATATATTTT. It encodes CASSPQDSLSGNTIYF.

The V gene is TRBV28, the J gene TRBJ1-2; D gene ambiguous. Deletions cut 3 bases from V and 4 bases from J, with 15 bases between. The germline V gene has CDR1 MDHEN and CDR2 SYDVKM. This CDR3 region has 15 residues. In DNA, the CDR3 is TGTGCCAGCAGTTTGGGCAGGAGAACTATCTATGGCTACACCTTC. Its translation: CASSLGRRTIYGYTF.

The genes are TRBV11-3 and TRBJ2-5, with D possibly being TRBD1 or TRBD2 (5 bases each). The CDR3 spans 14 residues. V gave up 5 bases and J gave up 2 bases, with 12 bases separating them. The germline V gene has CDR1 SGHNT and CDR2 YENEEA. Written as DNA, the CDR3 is TGTGCCAGCAGCCATGGGGGTCCGCAAGAGACCCAGTACTTC. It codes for CASSHGGPQETQYF. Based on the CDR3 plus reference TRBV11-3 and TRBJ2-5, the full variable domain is EAGVVQSPRYKIIEKKQPVAFWCNPISGHNTLYWYLQNLGQGPELLIRYENEEAVDDSQLPKDRFSAERLKGVDSTLKIQPAELGDSAVYLCASSHGGPQETQYFGPGTRLLVL.

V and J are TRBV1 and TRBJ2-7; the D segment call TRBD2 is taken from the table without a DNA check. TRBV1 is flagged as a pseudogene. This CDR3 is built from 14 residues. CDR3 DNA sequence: TGCACCAGCAGCCAAGGGACTAGCTCCTACGAGCAGTACTTC. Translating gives CTSSQGTSSYEQYF.

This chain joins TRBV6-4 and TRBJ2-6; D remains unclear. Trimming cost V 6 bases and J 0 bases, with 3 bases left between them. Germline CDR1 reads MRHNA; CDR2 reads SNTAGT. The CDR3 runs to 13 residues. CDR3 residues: CASRNSGANVLTF. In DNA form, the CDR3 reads TGTGCCAGCAGGAACTCTGGGGCCAACGTCCTGACTTTC.

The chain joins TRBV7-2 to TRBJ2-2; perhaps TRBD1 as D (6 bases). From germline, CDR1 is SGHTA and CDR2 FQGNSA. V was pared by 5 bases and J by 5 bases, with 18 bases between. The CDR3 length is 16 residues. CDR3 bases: TGTGCCAGCAGCCCTTATGCAGGGGTGGATACCGGGGAGCTGTTTTTT. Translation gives CASSPYAGVDTGELFF.

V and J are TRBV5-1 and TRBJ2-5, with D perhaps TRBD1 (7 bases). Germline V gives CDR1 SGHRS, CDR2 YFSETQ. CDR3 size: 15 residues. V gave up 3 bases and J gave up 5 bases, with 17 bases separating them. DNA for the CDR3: TGCGCCAGCAGCTCCCAAGGGGGCGCGGGGGAGACCCAGTACTTC. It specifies CASSSQGGAGETQYF.

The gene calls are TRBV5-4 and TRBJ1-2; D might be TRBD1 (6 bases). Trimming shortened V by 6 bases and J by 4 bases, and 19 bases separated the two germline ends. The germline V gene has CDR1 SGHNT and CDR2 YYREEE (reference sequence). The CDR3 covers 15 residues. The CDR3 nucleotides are TGTGCCAGCACCCTCGGAGGGGGATCGGGCTATGGCTACACCTTC. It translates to CASTLGGGSGYGYTF.

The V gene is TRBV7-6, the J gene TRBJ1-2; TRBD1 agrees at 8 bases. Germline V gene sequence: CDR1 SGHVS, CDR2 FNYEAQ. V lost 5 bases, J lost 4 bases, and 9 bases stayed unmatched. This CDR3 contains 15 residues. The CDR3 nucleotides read TGTGCCAGCAGCCCCCGGGACAGGCAACTCTATGGCTACACCTTC. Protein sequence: CASSPRDRQLYGYTF.

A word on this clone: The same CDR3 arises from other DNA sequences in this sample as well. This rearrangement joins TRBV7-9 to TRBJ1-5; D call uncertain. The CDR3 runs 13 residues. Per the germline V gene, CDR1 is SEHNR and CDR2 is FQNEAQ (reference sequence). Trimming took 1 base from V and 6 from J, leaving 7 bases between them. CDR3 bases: TGTGCCAGCAGCTTAGGGTCTGGTCAGCCCCAGCATTTT. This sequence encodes CASSLGSGQPQHF.

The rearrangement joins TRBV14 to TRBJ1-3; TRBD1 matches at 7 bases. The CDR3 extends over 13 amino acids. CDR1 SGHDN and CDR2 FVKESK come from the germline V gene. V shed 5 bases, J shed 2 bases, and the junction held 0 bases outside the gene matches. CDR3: CASSDRAGNTIYF. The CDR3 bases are TGTGCCAGCAGCGACAGGGCTGGAAACACCATATATTTT.

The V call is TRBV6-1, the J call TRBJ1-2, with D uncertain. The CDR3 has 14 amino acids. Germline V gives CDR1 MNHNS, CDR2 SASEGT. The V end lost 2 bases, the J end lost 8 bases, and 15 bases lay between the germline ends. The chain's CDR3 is CASSETGKSRGYTF. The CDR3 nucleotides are TGTGCCAGCAGTGAAACGGGGAAGAGCAGGGGCTACACCTTC.

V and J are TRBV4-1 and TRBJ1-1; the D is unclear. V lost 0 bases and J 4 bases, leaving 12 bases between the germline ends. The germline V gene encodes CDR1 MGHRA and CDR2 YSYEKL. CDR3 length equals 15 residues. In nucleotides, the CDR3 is TGCGCCAGCAGCCAAGAGGAGGGCAGAACCACTGAAGCTTTCTTT. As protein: CASSQEEGRTTEAFF.

DNA for the CDR3: TGTGCCAGCAGCCCAGTTGGACAGGGGGCCCCTAAAAACATTCAGTACTTC. It codes for CASSPVGQGAPKNIQYF. This chain uses TRBV11-2 with TRBJ2-4; 11 nucleotides align to TRBD1. V lost 5 bases, J lost 4 bases, and 10 bases stayed unmatched. This CDR3 has 17 residues. CDR1 SGHAT and CDR2 FQNNGV come from the germline V gene.

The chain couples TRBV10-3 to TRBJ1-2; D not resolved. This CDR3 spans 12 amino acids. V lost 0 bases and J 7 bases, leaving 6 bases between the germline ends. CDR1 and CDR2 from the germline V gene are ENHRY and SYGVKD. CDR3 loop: CAISESLIGYTF. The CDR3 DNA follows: TGTGCCATCAGTGAGTCGTTAATTGGCTACACCTTC.

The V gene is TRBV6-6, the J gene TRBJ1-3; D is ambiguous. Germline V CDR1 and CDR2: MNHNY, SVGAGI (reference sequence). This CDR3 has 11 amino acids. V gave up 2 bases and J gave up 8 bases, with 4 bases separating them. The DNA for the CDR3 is TGTGCCAGCAGTTACGCGGACACCATATATTTT. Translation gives CASSYADTIYF.

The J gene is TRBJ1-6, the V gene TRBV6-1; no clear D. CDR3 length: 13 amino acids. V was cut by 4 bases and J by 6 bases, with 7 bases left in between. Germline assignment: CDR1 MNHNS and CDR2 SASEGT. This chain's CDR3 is CASSGAANSPLHF. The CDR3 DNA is TGTGCCAGCAGTGGGGCAGCTAATTCACCCCTCCACTTT.

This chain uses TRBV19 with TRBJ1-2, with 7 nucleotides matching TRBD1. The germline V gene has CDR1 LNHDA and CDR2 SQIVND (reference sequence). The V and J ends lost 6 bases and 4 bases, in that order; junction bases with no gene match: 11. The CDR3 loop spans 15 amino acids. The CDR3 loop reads CASSIPGQKIYGYTF. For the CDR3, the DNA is TGTGCCAGTAGCATCCCGGGACAGAAGATCTATGGCTACACCTTC.

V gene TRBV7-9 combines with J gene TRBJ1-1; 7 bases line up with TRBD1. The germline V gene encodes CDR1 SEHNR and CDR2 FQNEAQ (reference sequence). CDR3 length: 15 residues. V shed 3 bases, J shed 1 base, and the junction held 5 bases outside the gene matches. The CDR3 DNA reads TGTGCCAGCAGCTTCAGGGGGAAGGGGAACACTGAAGCTTTCTTT. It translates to CASSFRGKGNTEAFF.

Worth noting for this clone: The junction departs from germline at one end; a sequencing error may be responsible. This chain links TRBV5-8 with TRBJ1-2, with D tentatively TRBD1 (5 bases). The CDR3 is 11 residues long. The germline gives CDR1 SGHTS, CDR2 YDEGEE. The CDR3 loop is CASSLFDRGSF. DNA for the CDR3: TGTGCCAGCAGCTTGTTTGACAGAGGCTCCTTC. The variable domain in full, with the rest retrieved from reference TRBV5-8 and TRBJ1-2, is EAGVTQSPTHLIKTRGQQATLRCSPISGHTSVYWYQQALGLGLQFLLWYDEGEERNRGNFPPRFSGRQFPNYSSELNVNALELEDSALYLCASSLFDRGSFGSGTRLTVV.

CDR3: CASSVVPVGSYNEQFF. CDR3 nucleotides: TGTGCCAGCAGCGTAGTTCCCGTCGGTTCCTACAATGAGCAGTTCTTC. The J gene is TRBJ2-1, the V gene TRBV9; D not resolved. V was pared by 0 bases and J by 1 base, with 11 bases between. From germline, CDR1 is SGDLS and CDR2 YYNGEE. The CDR3 loop spans 16 amino acids.

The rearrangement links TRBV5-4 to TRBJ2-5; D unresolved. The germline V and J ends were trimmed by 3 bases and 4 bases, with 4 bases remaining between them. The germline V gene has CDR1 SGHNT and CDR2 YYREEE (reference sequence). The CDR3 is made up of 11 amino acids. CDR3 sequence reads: CASSWGETQYF. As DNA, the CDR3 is TGTGCCAGCAGCTGGGGAGAGACCCAGTACTTC.

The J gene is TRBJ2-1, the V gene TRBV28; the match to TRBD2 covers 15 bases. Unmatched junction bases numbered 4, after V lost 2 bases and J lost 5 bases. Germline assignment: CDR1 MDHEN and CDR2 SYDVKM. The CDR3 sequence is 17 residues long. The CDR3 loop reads CASSLRTSGGAHNEQFF. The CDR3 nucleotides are TGTGCCAGCAGTTTACGGACTAGCGGGGGGGCCCACAATGAGCAGTTCTTC. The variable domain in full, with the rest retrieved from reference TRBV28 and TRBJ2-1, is DVKVTQSSRYLVKRTGEKVFLECVQDMDHENMFWYRQDPGLGLRLIYFSYDVKMKEKGDIPEGYSVSREKKERFSLILESASTNQTSMYLCASSLRTSGGAHNEQFFGPGTRLTVL.

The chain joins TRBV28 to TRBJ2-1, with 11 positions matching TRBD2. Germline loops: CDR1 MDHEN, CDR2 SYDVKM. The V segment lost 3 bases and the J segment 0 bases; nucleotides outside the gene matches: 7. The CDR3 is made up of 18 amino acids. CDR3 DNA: TGTGCCAGCAGTTTGTTACGACTAGCGGGGAACTCCTACAATGAGCAGTTCTTC. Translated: CASSLLRLAGNSYNEQFF.